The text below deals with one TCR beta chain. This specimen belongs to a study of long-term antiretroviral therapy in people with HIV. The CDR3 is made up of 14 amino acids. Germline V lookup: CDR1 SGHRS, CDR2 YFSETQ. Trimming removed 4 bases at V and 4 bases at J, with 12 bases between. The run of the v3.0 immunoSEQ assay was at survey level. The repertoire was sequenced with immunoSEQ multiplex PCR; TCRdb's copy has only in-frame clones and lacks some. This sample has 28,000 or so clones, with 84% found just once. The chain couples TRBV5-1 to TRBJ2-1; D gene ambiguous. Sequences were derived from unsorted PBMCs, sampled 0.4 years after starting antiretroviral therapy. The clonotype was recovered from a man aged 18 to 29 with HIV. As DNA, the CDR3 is TGCGCCAGCAGCCCGGACGGGTCTTACAATGAGCAGTTCTTC. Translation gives CASSPDGSYNEQFF.